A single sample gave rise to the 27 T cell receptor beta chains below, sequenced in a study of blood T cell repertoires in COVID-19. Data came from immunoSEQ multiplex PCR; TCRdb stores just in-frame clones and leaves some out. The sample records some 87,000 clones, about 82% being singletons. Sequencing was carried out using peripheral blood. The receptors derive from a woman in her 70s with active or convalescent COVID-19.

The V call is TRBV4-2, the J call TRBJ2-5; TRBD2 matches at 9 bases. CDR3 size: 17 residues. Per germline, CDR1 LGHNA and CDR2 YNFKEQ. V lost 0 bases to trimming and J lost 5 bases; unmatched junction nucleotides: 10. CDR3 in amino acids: CASSQDHARGGQETQYF. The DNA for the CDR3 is TGTGCCAGCAGCCAAGATCATGCGCGGGGGGGCCAGGAGACCCAGTACTTC.

Here the CDR3 DNA reads TGTGCCAGCAGTCCCGGGACAGGGACGAACACTGAAGCTTTCTTT. Translated, it gives CASSPGTGTNTEAFF. This chain links TRBV27 with TRBJ1-1, with 9 bases fitting TRBD1. The J segment lost 1 base and the V segment lost 5 bases, leaving 5 bases of the junction unmatched. This CDR3 has 15 amino acids. Germline CDR1 reads MNHEY; CDR2 reads SMNVEV (reference sequence).

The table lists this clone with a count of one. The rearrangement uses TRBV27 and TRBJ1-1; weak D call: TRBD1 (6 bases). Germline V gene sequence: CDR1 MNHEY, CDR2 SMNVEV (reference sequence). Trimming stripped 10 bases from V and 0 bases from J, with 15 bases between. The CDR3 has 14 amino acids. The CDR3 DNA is TGTGCCACCGGGCGGGGGGCCATGAACACTGAAGCTTTCTTT. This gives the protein CATGRGAMNTEAFF.

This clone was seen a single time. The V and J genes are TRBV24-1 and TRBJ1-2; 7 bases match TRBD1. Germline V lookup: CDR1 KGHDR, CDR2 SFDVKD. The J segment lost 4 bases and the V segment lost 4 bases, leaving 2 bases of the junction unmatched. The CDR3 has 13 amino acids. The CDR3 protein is CATSDRGTYGYTF. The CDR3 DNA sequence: TGTGCCACCAGTGACAGGGGGACCTATGGCTACACCTTC.

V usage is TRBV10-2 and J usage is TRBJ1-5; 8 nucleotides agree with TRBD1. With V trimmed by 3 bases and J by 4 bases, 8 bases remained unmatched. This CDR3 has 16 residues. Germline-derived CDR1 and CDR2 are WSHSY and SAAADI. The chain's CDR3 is CASSEPTGVGNQPQHF. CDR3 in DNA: TGCGCCAGCAGTGAACCGACAGGGGTGGGTAATCAGCCCCAGCATTTT.

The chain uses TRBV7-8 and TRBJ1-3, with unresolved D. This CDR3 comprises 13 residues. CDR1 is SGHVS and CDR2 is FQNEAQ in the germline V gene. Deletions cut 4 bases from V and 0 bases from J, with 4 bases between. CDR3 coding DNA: TGTGCCAGCAGCTCCTACTCTGGAAACACCATATATTTT. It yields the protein CASSSYSGNTIYF.

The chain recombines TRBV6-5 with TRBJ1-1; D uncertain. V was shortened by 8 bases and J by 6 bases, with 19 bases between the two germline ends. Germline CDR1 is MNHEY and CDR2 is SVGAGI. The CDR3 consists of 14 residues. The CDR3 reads CASRPEGSPPEAFF. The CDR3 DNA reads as TGTGCCAGCCGGCCAGAGGGAAGCCCCCCTGAAGCTTTCTTT.

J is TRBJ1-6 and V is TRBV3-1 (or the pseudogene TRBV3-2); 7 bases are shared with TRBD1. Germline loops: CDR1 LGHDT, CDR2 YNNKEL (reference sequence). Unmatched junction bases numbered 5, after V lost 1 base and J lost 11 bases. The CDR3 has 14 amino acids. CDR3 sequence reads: CASSQGDRDPPLHF. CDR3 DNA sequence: TGTGCCAGCAGCCAAGGTGACAGGGATCCACCCCTCCACTTT.

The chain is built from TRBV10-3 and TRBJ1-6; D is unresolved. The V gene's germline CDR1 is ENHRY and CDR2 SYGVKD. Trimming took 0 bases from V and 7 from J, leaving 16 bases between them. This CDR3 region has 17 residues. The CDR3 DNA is TGTGCCATCAGTGAGTCGAGAGGTTGGACTGTAAATTCACCCCTCCACTTT. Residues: CAISESRGWTVNSPLHF.

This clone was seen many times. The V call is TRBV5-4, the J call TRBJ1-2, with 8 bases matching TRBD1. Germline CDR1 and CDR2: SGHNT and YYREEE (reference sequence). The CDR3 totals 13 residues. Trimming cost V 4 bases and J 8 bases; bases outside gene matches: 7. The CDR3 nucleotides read TGTGCCAGCAGCGCGGACAGGGTGGGCGGCTACACCTTC. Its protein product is CASSADRVGGYTF. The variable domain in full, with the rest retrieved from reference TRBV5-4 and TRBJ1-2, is ETGVTQSPTHLIKTRGQQVTLRCSSQSGHNTVSWYQQALGQGPQFIFQYYREEENGRGNFPPRFSGLQFPNYSSELNVNALELDDSALYLCASSADRVGGYTFGSGTRLTVV.

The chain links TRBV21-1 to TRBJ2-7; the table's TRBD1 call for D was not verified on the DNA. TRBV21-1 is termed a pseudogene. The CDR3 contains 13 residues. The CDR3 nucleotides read TGTGCCAGCGAAAAACGCCAGGGATACGAGCAGTACTTC. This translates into CASEKRQGYEQYF.

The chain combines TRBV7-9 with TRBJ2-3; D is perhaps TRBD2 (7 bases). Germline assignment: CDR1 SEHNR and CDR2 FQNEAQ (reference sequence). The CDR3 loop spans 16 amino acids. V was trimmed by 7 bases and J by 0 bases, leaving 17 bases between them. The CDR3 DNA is TGTGCCAGCACGAAGATGCGGGGGCTGAGCACAGATACGCAGTATTTT. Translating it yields CASTKMRGLSTDTQYF. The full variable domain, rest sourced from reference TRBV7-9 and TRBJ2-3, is DTGVSQNPRHKITKRGQNVTFRCDPISEHNRLYWYRQTLGQGPEFLTYFQNEAQLEKSRLLSDRFSAERPKGSFSTLEIQRTEQGDSAMYLCASTKMRGLSTDTQYFGPGTRLTVL.

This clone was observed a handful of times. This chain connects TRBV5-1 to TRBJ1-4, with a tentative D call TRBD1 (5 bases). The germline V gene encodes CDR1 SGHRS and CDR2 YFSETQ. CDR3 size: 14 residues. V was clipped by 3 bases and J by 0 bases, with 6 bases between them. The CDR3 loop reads CASSSGSTNEKLFF. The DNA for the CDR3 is TGCGCCAGCAGCTCAGGGTCAACTAATGAAAAACTGTTTTTT.

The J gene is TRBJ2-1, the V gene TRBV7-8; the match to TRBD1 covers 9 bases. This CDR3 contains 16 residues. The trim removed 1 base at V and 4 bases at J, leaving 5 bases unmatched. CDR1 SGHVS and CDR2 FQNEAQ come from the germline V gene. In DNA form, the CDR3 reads TGTGCCAGCAGCTTAGTTCTAGGACAGGGGTACAATGAGCAGTTCTTC. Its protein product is CASSLVLGQGYNEQFF.

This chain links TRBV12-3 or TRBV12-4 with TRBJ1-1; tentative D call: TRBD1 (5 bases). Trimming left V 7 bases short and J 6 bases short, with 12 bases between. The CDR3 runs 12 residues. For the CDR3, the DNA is TGTGCCAGCAAACGGACAAGTTCTGAAGCTTTCTTT. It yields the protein CASKRTSSEAFF.

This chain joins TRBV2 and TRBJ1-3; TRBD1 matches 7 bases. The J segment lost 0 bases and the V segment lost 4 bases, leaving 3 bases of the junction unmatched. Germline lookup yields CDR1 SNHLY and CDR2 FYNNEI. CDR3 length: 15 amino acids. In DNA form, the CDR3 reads TGTGCCAGCAGTGTAGGGGGCCTCTCTGGAAACACCATATATTTT. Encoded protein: CASSVGGLSGNTIYF. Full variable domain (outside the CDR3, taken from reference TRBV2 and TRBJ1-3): EPEVTQTPSHQVTQMGQEVILRCVPISNHLYFYWYRQILGQKVEFLVSFYNNEISEKSEIFDDQFSVERPDGSNFTLKIRSTKLEDSAMYFCASSVGGLSGNTIYFGEGSWLTVV.

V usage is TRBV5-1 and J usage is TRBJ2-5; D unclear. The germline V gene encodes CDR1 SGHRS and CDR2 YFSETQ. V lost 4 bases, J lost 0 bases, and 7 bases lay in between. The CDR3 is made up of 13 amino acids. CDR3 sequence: CASSLTYQETQYF. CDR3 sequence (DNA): TGCGCCAGCAGCCTGACATACCAAGAGACCCAGTACTTC. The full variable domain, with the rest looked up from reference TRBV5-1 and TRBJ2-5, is KAGVTQTPRYLIKTRGQQVTLSCSPISGHRSVSWYQQTPGQGLQFLFEYFSETQRNKGNFPGRFSGRQFSNSRSEMNVSTLELGDSALYLCASSLTYQETQYFGPGTRLLVL.

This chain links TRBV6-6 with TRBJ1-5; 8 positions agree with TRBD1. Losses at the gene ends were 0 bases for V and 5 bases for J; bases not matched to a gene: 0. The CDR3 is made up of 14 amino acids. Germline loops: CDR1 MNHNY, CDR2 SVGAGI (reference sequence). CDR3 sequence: CASSYSDRDQPQHF. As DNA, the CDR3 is TGTGCCAGCAGTTACTCGGACAGGGATCAGCCCCAGCATTTT.

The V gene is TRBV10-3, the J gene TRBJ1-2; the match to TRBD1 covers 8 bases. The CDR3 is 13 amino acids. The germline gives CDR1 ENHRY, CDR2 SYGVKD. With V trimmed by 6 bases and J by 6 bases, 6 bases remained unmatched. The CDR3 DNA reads TGTGCCATCAGAACCCAGGGGGCCCATGGCTACACCTTC. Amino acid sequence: CAIRTQGAHGYTF.

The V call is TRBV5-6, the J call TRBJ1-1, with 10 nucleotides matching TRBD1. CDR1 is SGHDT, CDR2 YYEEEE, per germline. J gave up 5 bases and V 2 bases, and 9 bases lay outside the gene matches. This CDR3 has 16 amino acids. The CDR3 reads CASSFSWTGGLTEAFF. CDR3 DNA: TGTGCCAGCAGCTTTAGCTGGACAGGGGGATTGACTGAAGCTTTCTTT.

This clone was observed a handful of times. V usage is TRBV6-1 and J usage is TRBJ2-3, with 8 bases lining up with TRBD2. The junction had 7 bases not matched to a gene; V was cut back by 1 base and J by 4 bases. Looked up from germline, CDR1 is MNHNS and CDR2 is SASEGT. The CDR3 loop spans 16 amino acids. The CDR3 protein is CASSEGRLAGPDTQYF. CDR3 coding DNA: TGTGCCAGCAGTGAAGGTCGGCTAGCGGGCCCAGATACGCAGTATTTT.

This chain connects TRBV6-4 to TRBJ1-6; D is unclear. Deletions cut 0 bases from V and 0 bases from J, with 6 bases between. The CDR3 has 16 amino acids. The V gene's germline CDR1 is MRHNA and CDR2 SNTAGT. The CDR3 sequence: CASSDSYSSYNSPLHF. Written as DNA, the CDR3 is TGTGCCAGCAGTGACTCTTACAGCTCCTATAATTCACCCCTCCACTTT.

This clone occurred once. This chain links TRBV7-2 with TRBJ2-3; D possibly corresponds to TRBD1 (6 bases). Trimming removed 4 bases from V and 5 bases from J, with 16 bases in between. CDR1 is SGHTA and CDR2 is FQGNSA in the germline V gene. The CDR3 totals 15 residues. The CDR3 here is CASSSRVSTGDTQYF. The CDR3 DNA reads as TGTGCCAGCAGCTCCCGGGTCTCGACAGGAGATACGCAGTATTTT.

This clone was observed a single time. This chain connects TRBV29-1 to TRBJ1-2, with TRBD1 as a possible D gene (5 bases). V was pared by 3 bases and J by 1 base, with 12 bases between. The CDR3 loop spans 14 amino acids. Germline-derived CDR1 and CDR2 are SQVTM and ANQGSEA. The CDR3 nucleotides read TGCAGCGTTGAGTTTGTCAGGGATAACTATGGCTACACCTTC. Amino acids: CSVEFVRDNYGYTF.

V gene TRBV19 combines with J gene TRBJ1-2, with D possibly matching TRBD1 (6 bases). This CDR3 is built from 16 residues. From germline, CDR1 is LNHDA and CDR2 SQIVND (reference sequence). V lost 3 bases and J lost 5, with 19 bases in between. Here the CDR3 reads CASSIMANRVEYGYTF. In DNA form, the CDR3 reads TGTGCCAGTAGTATCATGGCGAACAGGGTCGAATATGGCTACACCTTC.

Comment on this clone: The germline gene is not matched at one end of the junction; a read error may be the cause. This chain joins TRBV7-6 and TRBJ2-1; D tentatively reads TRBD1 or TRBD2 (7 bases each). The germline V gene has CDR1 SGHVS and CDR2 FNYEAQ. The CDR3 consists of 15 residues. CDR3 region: CASSLADQGDDEQFF. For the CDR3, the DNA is TGTGCCAGCAGCCTAGCGGACCAGGGGGACGATGAGCAGTTCTTC.

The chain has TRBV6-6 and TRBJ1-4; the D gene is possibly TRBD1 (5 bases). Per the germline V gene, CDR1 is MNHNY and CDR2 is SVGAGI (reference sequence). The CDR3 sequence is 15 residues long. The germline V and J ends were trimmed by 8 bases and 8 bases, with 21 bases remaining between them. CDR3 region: CASRPGIGAGEKLFF. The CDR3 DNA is TGTGCCAGCCGACCCGGGATAGGGGCGGGGGAAAAACTGTTTTTT.